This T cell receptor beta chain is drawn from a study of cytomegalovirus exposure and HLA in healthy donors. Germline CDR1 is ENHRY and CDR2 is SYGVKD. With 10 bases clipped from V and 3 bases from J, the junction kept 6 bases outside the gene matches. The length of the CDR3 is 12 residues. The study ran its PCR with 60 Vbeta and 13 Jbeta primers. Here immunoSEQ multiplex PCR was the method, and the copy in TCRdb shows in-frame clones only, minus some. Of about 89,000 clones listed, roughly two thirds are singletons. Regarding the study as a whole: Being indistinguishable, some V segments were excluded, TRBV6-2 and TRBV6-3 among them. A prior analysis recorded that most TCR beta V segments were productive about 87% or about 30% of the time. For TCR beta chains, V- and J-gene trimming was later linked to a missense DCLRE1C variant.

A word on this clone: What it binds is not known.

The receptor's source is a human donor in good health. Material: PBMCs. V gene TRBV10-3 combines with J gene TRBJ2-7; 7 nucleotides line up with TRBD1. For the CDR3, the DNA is TGTGCCAGCACCGGGACAGACTACGAGCAGTACTTC. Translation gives CASTGTDYEQYF.